This is a list of T cell receptor beta chains from one sample in a study of blood T cell repertoires in COVID-19. This table comes from immunoSEQ multiplex PCR, and its TCRdb copy is limited to in-frame clones, with some not included. Among approximately 140,000 clones listed, 86% were seen once. The source material was PBMCs or T cells enriched from blood (not recorded which). These receptors all stem from a woman between 50 and 59 years old who had recovered from COVID-19. The CDR3 runs from the conserved cysteine through the conserved F or W. D genes are given only for firm matches. Clone size is given for some rows only: seen once, a few or many times, or a class if the clone is expanded.

CDR3aa: CASNGRTNTEAFF
CDR3nt: TGTGCCAGCAATGGCAGAACGAACACTGAAGCTTTCTTT
abundance: NA
j_gene: TRBJ1-1
d_gene: NA
len: 13
v_gene: TRBV25-1

CDR3aa: CASIWTGCNYGYTF
CDR3nt: TGCGCCAGCATTTGGACAGGGTGCAACTATGGCTACACCTTC
abundance: NA
j_gene: TRBJ1-2
d_gene: TRBD1
len: 14
v_gene: TRBV10-1

CDR3aa: CASSADRAPATNEKLFF
CDR3nt: TGTGCCAGCAGCGCCGACAGGGCGCCTGCTACTAATGAAAAACTGTTTTTT
abundance: NA
j_gene: TRBJ1-4
d_gene: TRBD1
len: 17
v_gene: TRBV11-3

CDR3aa: CASAVGAGEAFF
CDR3nt: TGTGCCAGCGCCGTGGGGGCCGGTGAAGCTTTCTTT
abundance: NA
j_gene: TRBJ1-1
d_gene: NA
len: 12
v_gene: TRBV10-3

CDR3aa: CASSLPGTNTGELFF
CDR3nt: TGTGCCAGCAGCTTGCCGGGGACAAACACCGGGGAGCTGTTTTTT
abundance: NA
j_gene: TRBJ2-2
d_gene: NA
len: 15
v_gene: TRBV5-6

CDR3aa: CASTGTGTYEQYF
CDR3nt: TGTGCCAGCACCGGGACAGGAACCTACGAGCAGTACTTC
abundance: NA
j_gene: TRBJ2-7
d_gene: TRBD1
len: 13
v_gene: TRBV7-9

CDR3aa: CASSLASTGIGNTIYF
CDR3nt: TGTGCCAGCAGCTTAGCATCGACAGGGATAGGAAACACCATATATTTT
abundance: NA
j_gene: TRBJ1-3
d_gene: TRBD1
len: 16
v_gene: TRBV11-2

CDR3aa: CASSLVPGRSYNEQFF
CDR3nt: TGTGCCAGCAGCTTAGTCCCAGGTCGATCCTACAATGAGCAGTTCTTC
abundance: NA
j_gene: TRBJ2-1
d_gene: NA
len: 16
v_gene: TRBV7-9

CDR3aa: CATPGVGGTEAFF
CDR3nt: TGTGCCACCCCGGGGGTAGGCGGCACTGAAGCTTTCTTT
abundance: NA
j_gene: TRBJ1-1
d_gene: NA
len: 13
v_gene: TRBV10-3

CDR3aa: CASSLDVRTSQETQYF
CDR3nt: TGTGCCAGCAGCTTAGACGTACGGACTAGCCAAGAGACCCAGTACTTC
abundance: NA
j_gene: TRBJ2-5
d_gene: TRBD2
len: 16
v_gene: TRBV11-2

CDR3aa: CASSLFQSGSSYEQYF
CDR3nt: TGTGCCAGCTCGCTTTTCCAATCGGGGAGCTCCTACGAGCAGTACTTC
abundance: NA
j_gene: TRBJ2-7
d_gene: NA
len: 16
v_gene: TRBV18

CDR3aa: CASSRGVGLAGETQYF
CDR3nt: TGCGCCAGCAGCCGGGGGGTCGGACTAGCAGGGGAGACCCAGTACTTC
abundance: NA
j_gene: TRBJ2-5
d_gene: TRBD2
len: 16
v_gene: TRBV5-1

CDR3aa: CASSYDTAGTGGEGDEKLFF
CDR3nt: TGTGCCAGCAGTTACGACACGGCCGGGACAGGGGGCGAAGGAGATGAAAAACTGTTTTTT
abundance: NA
j_gene: TRBJ1-4
d_gene: TRBD1
len: 20
v_gene: TRBV6-2/TRBV6-3

CDR3aa: CASSFLWPNTGELFF
CDR3nt: TGTGCCAGCAGTTTTTTGTGGCCGAACACCGGGGAGCTGTTTTTT
abundance: NA
j_gene: TRBJ2-2
d_gene: NA
len: 15
v_gene: TRBV27

CDR3aa: CASSLSGRDEQYF
CDR3nt: TGTGCCAGCAGTTTATCGGGGAGGGACGAGCAGTACTTC
abundance: NA
j_gene: TRBJ2-7
d_gene: TRBD2
len: 13
v_gene: TRBV6-5

CDR3aa: CSVDRAENTEAFF
CDR3nt: TGCAGCGTTGACAGGGCCGAGAACACTGAAGCTTTCTTT
abundance: few
j_gene: TRBJ1-1
d_gene: NA
len: 13
v_gene: TRBV29-1

CDR3aa: CASSLGSGNYEQYF
CDR3nt: TGTGCCAGCAGCTTAGGCAGCGGGAACTACGAGCAGTACTTC
abundance: NA
j_gene: TRBJ2-7
d_gene: TRBD2
len: 14
v_gene: TRBV7-9

CDR3aa: CASRPPGGTGELFF
CDR3nt: TGTGCCAGCAGGCCCCCGGGGGGCACCGGGGAGCTGTTTTTT
abundance: NA
j_gene: TRBJ2-2
d_gene: TRBD2
len: 14
v_gene: TRBV6-5

CDR3aa: CASSLQKNSYEQYF
CDR3nt: TGTGCCAGCAGCTTACAGAAGAACTCCTACGAGCAGTACTTC
abundance: NA
j_gene: TRBJ2-7
d_gene: NA
len: 14
v_gene: TRBV7-9

CDR3aa: CASSYDIKATEAFF
CDR3nt: TGTGCCAGCAGTTACGACATTAAAGCCACTGAAGCTTTCTTT
abundance: once
j_gene: TRBJ1-1
d_gene: NA
len: 14
v_gene: TRBV6-5

CDR3aa: CASSLPAGGRPDTQYF
CDR3nt: TGTGCCAGCAGCTTACCCGCGGGGGGGCGCCCAGATACGCAGTATTTT
abundance: NA
j_gene: TRBJ2-3
d_gene: TRBD2
len: 16
v_gene: TRBV7-9

CDR3aa: CASSLAAGSYEQYF
CDR3nt: TGCGCCAGCAGCTTGGCCGCAGGCTCCTACGAGCAGTACTTC
abundance: NA
j_gene: TRBJ2-7
d_gene: NA
len: 14
v_gene: TRBV5-1

CDR3aa: CASSESAEYTDTQYF
CDR3nt: TGCGCCAGCAGTGAGTCCGCGGAATACACAGATACGCAGTATTTT
abundance: NA
j_gene: TRBJ2-3
d_gene: NA
len: 15
v_gene: TRBV10-1

CDR3aa: CASSWGDRIIQYF
CDR3nt: TGTGCCAGCAGCTGGGGGGACAGAATCATTCAGTACTTC
abundance: NA
j_gene: TRBJ2-4
d_gene: NA
len: 13
v_gene: TRBV7-9

CDR3aa: CASRQGIFYGYTF
CDR3nt: TGTGCCAGCAGGCAGGGGATTTTCTATGGCTACACCTTC
abundance: NA
j_gene: TRBJ1-2
d_gene: NA
len: 13
v_gene: TRBV6-5

CDR3aa: CASSEDRVKGEKLFF
CDR3nt: TGTGCCAGCAGCGAAGACAGGGTGAAAGGTGAAAAACTGTTTTTT
abundance: NA
j_gene: TRBJ1-4
d_gene: TRBD1
len: 15
v_gene: TRBV6-1

CDR3aa: CASSHDLRDTKAFEETQYF
CDR3nt: TGTGCCAGCAGCCATGATCTCCGGGACACCAAGGCTTTCGAAGAGACCCAGTACTTC
abundance: NA
j_gene: TRBJ2-5
d_gene: NA
len: 19
v_gene: TRBV3-1/TRBV3-2

CDR3aa: CASSPDLASEQYF
CDR3nt: TGTGCCAGCTCACCGGATCTAGCTTCCGAGCAGTACTTC
abundance: NA
j_gene: TRBJ2-7
d_gene: NA
len: 13
v_gene: TRBV18

CDR3aa: CASSYQNSPLHF
CDR3nt: TGCGCCAGCAGCTACCAGAATTCACCCCTCCACTTT
abundance: NA
j_gene: TRBJ1-6
d_gene: NA
len: 12
v_gene: TRBV5-1

CDR3aa: CASSPREAVEAFF
CDR3nt: TGTGCCAGCTCACCACGTGAGGCAGTTGAAGCTTTCTTT
abundance: once
j_gene: TRBJ1-1
d_gene: NA
len: 13
v_gene: TRBV18

CDR3aa: CASSQLYTEAFF
CDR3nt: TGTGCCAGCAGCCAACTTTACACTGAAGCTTTCTTT
abundance: NA
j_gene: TRBJ1-1
d_gene: NA
len: 12
v_gene: TRBV11-2